This T cell receptor (beta chain) emerged from a study of T cells expressing NK-cell markers. Study information: It was from sorted CD3+CD56+NKG2C+, CD3+CD56+NKG2C- and CD3+CD56-NKG2C+ T cells that TCR beta repertoires came. Of eight sequenced donors, seven were HCMV-seropositive and one HCMV-seronegative.

The cDNA for TCR beta came from 5'RACE template switching with UMIs. TCRdb re-called the 5' RACE reads; every CDR3 protein appears as one record, without DNA. This sample's table has 550,000 or so distinct CDR3 sequences. Germline values: CDR1 SGHAT, CDR2 FQNNGV. This CDR3 region has 15 residues. The sequence was obtained from a man younger than 35 in good health. The specimen sequenced was blood T cells: a sorted CD56 or NKG2C T cell subset, CD4+ or CD8+ T cells, or bulk PBMC T cells (not recorded which). This rearrangement joins TRBV11-2 to TRBJ2-1. This chain's CDR3 is CASSLSRGPYNEQFF.